This TCR beta chain comes out of a study of beta chain features in type 1 diabetes. The overall study: The number of sorted cells examined across all samples was 107,917,701.

Germline loops: CDR1 SGHNT, CDR2 YYREEE (reference sequence). With 2 bases clipped from V and 1 base from J, the junction kept 6 bases outside the gene matches. There are 16 residues in the CDR3. Every isolated RNA sample was fully reverse transcribed, so sequencing captured expressed TCRB transcripts. Here immunoSEQ multiplex PCR was the method, and the copy in TCRdb shows in-frame clones only, minus some. The sample has approximately 470,000 clones; over 25% are singletons. This clone was detected a few times. Sequencing was performed on naive CD4+ T cells from blood. This receptor was obtained from a man younger than 35 in good health. The chain carries TRBV5-4 and TRBJ2-1, with 7 bases that match TRBD1. The DNA of the CDR3 is TGTGCCAGCAGCTTAGGACAGACAGGGTCCTACAATGAGCAGTTCTTC. Protein product: CASSLGQTGSYNEQFF.